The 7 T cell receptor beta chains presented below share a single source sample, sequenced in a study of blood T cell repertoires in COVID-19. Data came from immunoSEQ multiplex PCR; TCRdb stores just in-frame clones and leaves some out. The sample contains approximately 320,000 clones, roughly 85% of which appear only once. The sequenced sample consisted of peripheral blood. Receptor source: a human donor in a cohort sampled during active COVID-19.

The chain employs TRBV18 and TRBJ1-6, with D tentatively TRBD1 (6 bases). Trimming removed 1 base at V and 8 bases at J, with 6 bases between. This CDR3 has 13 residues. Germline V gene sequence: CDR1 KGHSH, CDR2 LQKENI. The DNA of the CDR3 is TGTGCCAGCTCACCACACAGGGATTCACCCCTCCACTTT. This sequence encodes CASSPHRDSPLHF. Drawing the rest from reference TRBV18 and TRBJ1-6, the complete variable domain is NAGVMQNPRHLVRRRGQEARLRCSPMKGHSHVYWYRQLPEEGLKFMVYLQKENIIDESGMPKERFSAEFPKEGPSILRIQQVVRGDSAAYFCASSPHRDSPLHFGNGTRLTVT.

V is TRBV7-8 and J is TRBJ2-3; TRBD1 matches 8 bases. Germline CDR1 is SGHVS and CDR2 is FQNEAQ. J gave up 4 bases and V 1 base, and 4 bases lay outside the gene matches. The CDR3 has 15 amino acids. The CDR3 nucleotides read TGTGCCAGCAGCTTAGTGGTCAGGGGGCCAGATACGCAGTATTTT. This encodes CASSLVVRGPDTQYF.

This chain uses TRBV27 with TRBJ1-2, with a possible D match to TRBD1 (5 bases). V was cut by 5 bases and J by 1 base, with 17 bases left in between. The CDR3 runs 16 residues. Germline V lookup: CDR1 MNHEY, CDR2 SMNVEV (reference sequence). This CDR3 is CASSPKSRVINYGYTF. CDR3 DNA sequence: TGTGCCAGCAGTCCTAAAAGCAGGGTGATTAACTATGGCTACACCTTC.

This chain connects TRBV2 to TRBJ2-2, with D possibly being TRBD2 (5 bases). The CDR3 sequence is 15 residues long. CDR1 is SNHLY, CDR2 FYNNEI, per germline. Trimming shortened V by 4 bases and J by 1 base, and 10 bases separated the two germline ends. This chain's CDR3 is CASSVREGNTGELFF. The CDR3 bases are TGTGCCAGCAGTGTACGGGAAGGGAACACCGGGGAGCTGTTTTTT.

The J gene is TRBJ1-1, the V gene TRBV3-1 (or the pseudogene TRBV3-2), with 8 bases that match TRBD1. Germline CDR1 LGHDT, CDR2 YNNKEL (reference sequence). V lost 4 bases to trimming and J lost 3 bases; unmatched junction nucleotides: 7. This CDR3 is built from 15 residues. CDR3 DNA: TGTGCCAGCAGCCGAGCAGGGGGCGCGGACACTGAAGCTTTCTTT. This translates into CASSRAGGADTEAFF.

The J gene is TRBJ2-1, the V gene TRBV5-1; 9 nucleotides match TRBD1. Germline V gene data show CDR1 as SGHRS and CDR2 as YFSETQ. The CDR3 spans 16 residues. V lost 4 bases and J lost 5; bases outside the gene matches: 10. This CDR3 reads CASSLQPGQGNNEQFF. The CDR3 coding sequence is TGCGCCAGCAGCCTACAGCCGGGACAGGGTAACAATGAGCAGTTCTTC.

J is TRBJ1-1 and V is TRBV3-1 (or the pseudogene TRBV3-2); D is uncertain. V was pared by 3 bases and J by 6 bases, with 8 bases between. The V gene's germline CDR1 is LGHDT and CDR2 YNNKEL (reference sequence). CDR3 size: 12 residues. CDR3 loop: CASSHDISEAFF. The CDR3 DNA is TGTGCCAGCAGCCACGACATTTCTGAAGCTTTCTTT.